This T cell receptor (beta chain) is from a study of post-analysis software for immune sequencing data. Study-level results: Comparison of patients with controls showed roughly five TRBV segments more frequent in patients, TRBV5-6, TRBV5-1 and TRBV20-1 among them.

Prepared TCR beta cDNA libraries contained unique molecular identifiers. TCRdb recomputed calls from the PCR reads with MiXCR, one row per CDR3 protein. The sample has about 170,000 distinct CDR3 sequences; 30% are singletons. This clonotype was observed a few times. The antigen is unknown. Between the trimmed V and J ends, which lost 0 bases and 6 bases, there was a span of 14 bases. The CDR3 extends over 15 amino acids. Germline V gene data show CDR1 as SGHDN and CDR2 as FVKESK. This clonotype was obtained from a girl between 5 and 17 years old with multiple sclerosis. The chain uses TRBV14 and TRBJ1-2; D call uncertain. Material for sequencing was blood. The DNA of the CDR3 is TGTGCCAGCAGCCAAGATGTGCGGGTTTACCATGGCTACACCTTC. It translates to CASSQDVRVYHGYTF.